A selection of T cell receptor beta chains follows, all from one sample in a study of STAT5B mutations in CD4+ large granular lymphocyte leukemia. Using immunoSEQ multiplex PCR, the repertoire was profiled, and TCRdb retains in-frame clones only, with some absent. This sample has more than 35,000 clones, with 85% found just once. What was sequenced was CD4+ T cells from blood buffy coats. The receptors were sampled from a human donor in good health. Both conserved end residues are part of each CDR3. A D gene is named only where the DNA matches it firmly. Only part of the rows carry a size: once, few, many, or a class if the clone is expanded.

D gene: NA
J gene: TRBJ1-5
V gene: TRBV10-3
clone size: once
CDR3 DNA: TGTGCCATCAGTGAGACAGGGAGCAATCAGCCCCAGCATTTT
CDR3 protein: CAISETGSNQPQHF

D gene: NA
J gene: TRBJ2-7
V gene: TRBV28
clone size: NA
CDR3 DNA: TGTGCCAGCACACTGGAGGGGTCGAGCTCCTACGAGCAGTACTTC
CDR3 protein: CASTLEGSSSYEQYF

D gene: NA
J gene: TRBJ1-5
V gene: TRBV25-1
clone size: NA
CDR3 DNA: TGTGCCAGCAGTGACAGTTATAGCAATCAGCCCCAGCATTTT
CDR3 protein: CASSDSYSNQPQHF

D gene: NA
J gene: TRBJ1-5
V gene: TRBV6-1
clone size: few
CDR3 DNA: TGTGCCAGCAGTGAAGGACGGCTCACCAATCAGCCCCAGCATTTT
CDR3 protein: CASSEGRLTNQPQHF

D gene: TRBD2
J gene: TRBJ2-3
V gene: TRBV27
clone size: NA
CDR3 DNA: TGTGCCAGCAGGGCCTGGCGGGAGGTAGATACGCAGTATTTT
CDR3 protein: CASRAWREVDTQYF

D gene: TRBD1
J gene: TRBJ1-1
V gene: TRBV19
clone size: NA
CDR3 DNA: TGTGCCAGTAGTATCCGACAGGGGGCAGGGACTGAAGCTTTCTTT
CDR3 protein: CASSIRQGAGTEAFF

D gene: TRBD1
J gene: TRBJ1-6
V gene: TRBV30
clone size: NA
CDR3 DNA: TGTGCCTGGTCCGGGACAGGGAAATCACCCCTCCACTTT
CDR3 protein: CAWSGTGKSPLHF

D gene: NA
J gene: TRBJ1-5
V gene: TRBV18
clone size: NA
CDR3 DNA: TGTGCCAGCTCACCTGCCAGGGTTAATCAGCCCCAGCATTTT
CDR3 protein: CASSPARVNQPQHF

D gene: TRBD2
J gene: TRBJ2-1
V gene: TRBV29-1
clone size: NA
CDR3 DNA: TGCAGCGTTGTTGGGCTAGCGGGATACTCCTACAATGAGCAGTTCTTC
CDR3 protein: CSVVGLAGYSYNEQFF

D gene: TRBD1
J gene: TRBJ1-6
V gene: TRBV29-1
clone size: NA
CDR3 DNA: TGCAGCGTTCGGGCCGGGACAGGGGTTCATTCACCCCTCCACTTT
CDR3 protein: CSVRAGTGVHSPLHF

D gene: NA
J gene: TRBJ2-1
V gene: TRBV7-3
clone size: NA
CDR3 DNA: TGTGCCAGCAGCTTTGGGAGTACGTCCTACAATGAGCAGTTCTTC
CDR3 protein: CASSFGSTSYNEQFF

D gene: NA
J gene: TRBJ2-7
V gene: TRBV9
clone size: NA
CDR3 DNA: TGTGCCAGCAGCGCAACAACCGGGCCACCCTACGAGCAGTACTTC
CDR3 protein: CASSATTGPPYEQYF

D gene: NA
J gene: TRBJ1-1
V gene: TRBV29-1
clone size: NA
CDR3 DNA: TGCAGCGTTGGAGAAGGGACTGAAGCTTTCTTT
CDR3 protein: CSVGEGTEAFF

D gene: NA
J gene: TRBJ1-1
V gene: TRBV6-1
clone size: NA
CDR3 DNA: TGTGCCAGCAGTAGCCGACAGGACACTGAAGCTTTCTTT
CDR3 protein: CASSSRQDTEAFF

D gene: NA
J gene: TRBJ1-3
V gene: TRBV29-1
clone size: once
CDR3 DNA: TGCAGCGTTGAAGTCGGCGGCAGGCACTCTGGAAACACCATATATTTT
CDR3 protein: CSVEVGGRHSGNTIYF

D gene: NA
J gene: TRBJ1-1
V gene: TRBV28
clone size: NA
CDR3 DNA: TGTGCCAGCAGTTTAGGGCAGATCAACAGGGAAGCTTTCTTT
CDR3 protein: CASSLGQINREAFF

D gene: NA
J gene: TRBJ2-3
V gene: TRBV5-1
clone size: NA
CDR3 DNA: TGCGCCAGCAGCTTCAGTGCCCGGACAGATCCAGATACGCAGTATTTT
CDR3 protein: CASSFSARTDPDTQYF

D gene: TRBD2
J gene: TRBJ2-1
V gene: TRBV29-1
clone size: NA
CDR3 DNA: TGCAGCATAACTAGCGGCTACAATGAGCAGTTCTTC
CDR3 protein: CSITSGYNEQFF

D gene: NA
J gene: TRBJ2-2
V gene: TRBV5-1
clone size: few
CDR3 DNA: TGCGCCAGCAGTCAGGAGTTCACCGGGGAGCTGTTTTTT
CDR3 protein: CASSQEFTGELFF

D gene: TRBD1
J gene: TRBJ1-1
V gene: TRBV5-4
clone size: NA
CDR3 DNA: TGTGCCAGCAGCTTAGCGCAGGGGGGCGGCACTGAAGCTTTCTTT
CDR3 protein: CASSLAQGGGTEAFF

D gene: TRBD1
J gene: TRBJ2-2
V gene: TRBV29-1
clone size: NA
CDR3 DNA: TGCAGCGTTCGACAGGGACCCACCGGGGAGCTGTTTTTT
CDR3 protein: CSVRQGPTGELFF

D gene: NA
J gene: TRBJ2-7
V gene: TRBV6-5
clone size: NA
CDR3 DNA: TGTGCCAGCAGGGCATCGGGACACATCGAGGAGTACTTC
CDR3 protein: CASRASGHIEEYF

D gene: NA
J gene: TRBJ1-1
V gene: TRBV4-1
clone size: NA
CDR3 DNA: TGCGCCAGCACGTTCAGGGATAACACTGAAGCTTTCTTT
CDR3 protein: CASTFRDNTEAFF

D gene: TRBD2
J gene: TRBJ2-7
V gene: TRBV10-1
clone size: few
CDR3 DNA: TGCGCCAGCAGTCCTAGCGGGAGAGGGAACGAGCAGTACTTC
CDR3 protein: CASSPSGRGNEQYF

D gene: TRBD1
J gene: TRBJ1-1
V gene: TRBV7-9
clone size: few
CDR3 DNA: TGTGCCAGCAGCCCGAACCGGGGACAGGAATACGCTGAAGCTTTCTTT
CDR3 protein: CASSPNRGQEYAEAFF

D gene: TRBD2
J gene: TRBJ2-5
V gene: TRBV25-1
clone size: NA
CDR3 DNA: TGTGCCAGCGCCGTGATTGCGGGAGGGCTTGGAGAGACCCAGTACTTC
CDR3 protein: CASAVIAGGLGETQYF

D gene: NA
J gene: TRBJ2-3
V gene: TRBV6-5
clone size: NA
CDR3 DNA: TGTGCCAGCAGACCCTGGCTAGATCTCACAGATACGCAGTATTTT
CDR3 protein: CASRPWLDLTDTQYF

D gene: NA
J gene: TRBJ2-7
V gene: TRBV19
clone size: NA
CDR3 DNA: TGTGCCAGTAGTTCTCCAGCGGAGTTCTACGAGCAGTACTTC
CDR3 protein: CASSSPAEFYEQYF

D gene: TRBD1
J gene: TRBJ1-1
V gene: TRBV30
clone size: NA
CDR3 DNA: TGTGCCTGGGACACGACAGGGGGAGACACTGAAGCTTTCTTT
CDR3 protein: CAWDTTGGDTEAFF

D gene: NA
J gene: TRBJ2-6
V gene: TRBV5-1
clone size: NA
CDR3 DNA: TGCGCCAGCAGCTTTGACACCAACGTCCTGACTTTC
CDR3 protein: CASSFDTNVLTF

D gene: NA
J gene: TRBJ2-2
V gene: TRBV19
clone size: NA
CDR3 DNA: TGTGCCAGTAGCTACCCGGGACCCCCCCGGGAGCTGTTTTTT
CDR3 protein: CASSYPGPPRELFF

D gene: TRBD2
J gene: TRBJ2-7
V gene: TRBV29-1
clone size: NA
CDR3 DNA: TGCAGCGCTGGGACTACATCCTACGAGCAGTACTTC
CDR3 protein: CSAGTTSYEQYF

D gene: NA
J gene: TRBJ1-4
V gene: TRBV2
clone size: NA
CDR3 DNA: TGTGCCAGCAGTGTGCAGGGCAATAATGAAAAACTGTTTTTT
CDR3 protein: CASSVQGNNEKLFF

D gene: NA
J gene: TRBJ1-4
V gene: TRBV16
clone size: NA
CDR3 DNA: TGTGCCAGCAGCCCAGACGGTGCAACTAATGAAAAACTGTTTTTT
CDR3 protein: CASSPDGATNEKLFF

D gene: NA
J gene: TRBJ1-1
V gene: TRBV28
clone size: NA
CDR3 DNA: TGTGCCAGCAGTTTAGCCCCAGGGGACACTGAAGCTTTCTTT
CDR3 protein: CASSLAPGDTEAFF

D gene: NA
J gene: TRBJ2-2
V gene: TRBV11-2
clone size: NA
CDR3 DNA: TGTGCCAGCAGCGCCGGGGGCAGGACCTATACCGGGGAGCTGTTTTTT
CDR3 protein: CASSAGGRTYTGELFF

D gene: NA
J gene: TRBJ2-3
V gene: TRBV4-3
clone size: NA
CDR3 DNA: TGCGCCAGCAGCCAAGATCTGCCCGACACAGATACGCAGTATTTT
CDR3 protein: CASSQDLPDTDTQYF

D gene: NA
J gene: TRBJ1-1
V gene: TRBV9
clone size: NA
CDR3 DNA: TGTGCCAGCAGCACCAGGGGGAACACTGAAGCTTTCTTT
CDR3 protein: CASSTRGNTEAFF

D gene: NA
J gene: TRBJ1-4
V gene: TRBV27
clone size: NA
CDR3 DNA: TGTGCCAGCAGTCCCCAGGGTGAAAAACTGTTTTTT
CDR3 protein: CASSPQGEKLFF

D gene: TRBD2
J gene: TRBJ2-5
V gene: TRBV5-1
clone size: NA
CDR3 DNA: TGCGCCAGCAGCTTGGTTGCGGGAGGCCCAGAGACCCAGTACTTC
CDR3 protein: CASSLVAGGPETQYF